The T cell receptor (beta chain) described here comes from a study of control samples from healthy donors and cancer patients. The CDR3 sequence is 16 residues long. Germline loops: CDR1 SGHAT, CDR2 FQNNGV. The V end was cut by 5 bases, the J end by 0 bases, with 14 bases between. This table comes from immunoSEQ multiplex PCR, and its TCRdb copy is limited to in-frame clones, with some not included. The profile shows 110,000 to 150,000 clones, more than 90% of them singletons. The specimen sequenced was blood. This clonotype was sampled from a man younger than 45 in good health. J is TRBJ2-1 and V is TRBV11-2; D remains ambiguous. DNA of the CDR3: TGTGCCAGCAGCCCATCGACGATGACCTCCTACAATGAGCAGTTCTTC. It encodes CASSPSTMTSYNEQFF. Full variable domain (remainder filled in from reference TRBV11-2 and TRBJ2-1): EAGVAQSPRYKIIEKRQSVAFWCNPISGHATLYWYQQILGQGPKLLIQFQNNGVVDDSQLPKDRFSAERLKGVDSTLKIQPAKLEDSAVYLCASSPSTMTSYNEQFFGPGTRLTVL.